The 21 T cell receptor beta chains below all came from one sample that was sequenced in a study of blood T cell repertoires in COVID-19. Sequencing was performed with immunoSEQ multiplex PCR; in TCRdb, only in-frame clones are kept and a portion is missing. The data show roughly 58,000 clones, with approximately 84% seen just once and about a sixth held by the top ten. The source material was peripheral blood. These receptors came from a man between 70 and 80 years old with active COVID-19.

This rearrangement joins TRBV19 to TRBJ2-7, with 8 bases aligning to TRBD2. V shed 8 bases, J shed 2 bases, and the junction held 11 bases outside the gene matches. Per the germline V gene, CDR1 is LNHDA and CDR2 is SQIVND (reference sequence). This CDR3 region has 15 residues. The CDR3 region has the DNA TGTGCCAGTTCGCTATCGGGAGGGAAAACCTACGAGCAGTACTTC. It specifies CASSLSGGKTYEQYF.

The CDR3 DNA reads TGTGCCAGCAGCTTAGTACCAGAAAACACCGGGGAGCTGTTTTTT. It translates to CASSLVPENTGELFF. The chain carries TRBV7-9 and TRBJ2-2; D is undetermined. CDR1 is SEHNR and CDR2 is FQNEAQ in the germline V gene (reference sequence). The CDR3 length is 15 residues. V lost 1 base and J 2 bases, leaving 8 bases between the germline ends. Full variable domain (outside the CDR3, taken from reference TRBV7-9 and TRBJ2-2): DTGVSQNPRHKITKRGQNVTFRCDPISEHNRLYWYRQTLGQGPEFLTYFQNEAQLEKSRLLSDRFSAERPKGSFSTLEIQRTEQGDSAMYLCASSLVPENTGELFFGEGSRLTVL.

The rearrangement uses TRBV7-9 and TRBJ1-2; unclear D gene. CDR1 SEHNR and CDR2 FQNEAQ come from the germline V gene (reference sequence). This CDR3 is built from 11 residues. Trimming left V 4 bases short and J 5 bases short, with 5 bases between. The CDR3: CASSSGYGYTF. The CDR3 coding sequence is TGTGCCAGCAGCTCGGGTTATGGCTACACCTTC. The full variable domain, rest sourced from reference TRBV7-9 and TRBJ1-2, is DTGVSQNPRHKITKRGQNVTFRCDPISEHNRLYWYRQTLGQGPEFLTYFQNEAQLEKSRLLSDRFSAERPKGSFSTLEIQRTEQGDSAMYLCASSSGYGYTFGSGTRLTVV.

The chain has TRBV7-2 and TRBJ1-2; D is undetermined. This CDR3 has 15 amino acids. Looked up from germline, CDR1 is SGHTA and CDR2 is FQGNSA. V was pared by 1 base and J by 6 bases, with 15 bases between. The CDR3 sequence: CASSLERGSGNGYTF. CDR3 sequence (DNA): TGTGCCAGCAGCTTAGAGAGAGGGTCGGGGAATGGCTACACCTTC.

The chain uses TRBV21-1 and TRBJ2-2; the table's D gene call, TRBD1, was not cross checked with the DNA. TRBV21-1 is marked as a pseudogene. The length of the CDR3 is 18 residues. The CDR3 DNA sequence: TGTGCCAGCAGCAAAGGGACCGGGACAGGGTATTCCCCCGGGGAGCTGTTTTTT. Protein sequence: CASSKGTGTGYSPGELFF.

The chain is built from TRBV28 and TRBJ2-3, with TRBD2 identical over 7 bases. The germline V gene has CDR1 MDHEN and CDR2 SYDVKM. The CDR3 totals 18 residues. V was clipped by 3 bases and J by 0 bases; unmatched bases: 12. CDR3 in amino acids: CASSFPALASSSTDTQYF. The CDR3, as DNA: TGTGCCAGCAGTTTCCCGGCACTAGCGAGCAGTAGCACAGATACGCAGTATTTT.

This clone has only a few counts. CDR3 protein: CATSRDRDSDEQYF. In DNA, the CDR3 is TGTGCCACCAGCAGAGACCGGGATTCCGACGAGCAGTACTTC. V and J are TRBV15 and TRBJ2-7, with D tentatively TRBD2 (5 bases). This CDR3 is built from 14 residues. Germline lookup yields CDR1 LNHNV and CDR2 YYDKDF (reference sequence). Trimming shortened V by 0 bases and J by 5 bases, and 11 bases separated the two germline ends.

The gene calls are TRBV7-9 and TRBJ2-1, with D perhaps TRBD2 (5 bases). Trimming removed 1 base from V and 8 bases from J, with 9 bases in between. The CDR3 totals 13 residues. Per germline, CDR1 SEHNR and CDR2 FQNEAQ (reference sequence). CDR3 protein: CASSLGGYDEQFF. CDR3 DNA: TGTGCCAGCAGCTTAGGAGGGTATGATGAGCAGTTCTTC.

V usage is TRBV2 and J usage is TRBJ2-5, with TRBD2 matching over 7 bases. Germline lookup yields CDR1 SNHLY and CDR2 FYNNEI. The CDR3 contains 14 residues. The trim removed 4 bases at V and 5 bases at J, leaving 7 bases unmatched. The DNA for the CDR3 is TGTGCCAGCAGTGGGCTAGCGGCAGTCGAGACCCAGTACTTC. Translating gives CASSGLAAVETQYF.

V and J are TRBV7-2 and TRBJ2-3, with D possibly TRBD2 on 6 matching bases. The CDR3 totals 15 residues. Per germline, CDR1 SGHTA and CDR2 FQGNSA. V was clipped by 5 bases and J by 6 bases, with 18 bases between them. The CDR3 sequence: CASSPKTSSSDTQYF. CDR3 nucleotide sequence: TGTGCCAGCAGCCCTAAGACTAGTTCCTCCGATACGCAGTATTTT.

The chain couples TRBV4-3 to TRBJ2-2, with a tentative D call TRBD2 (5 bases). Per germline, CDR1 LGHNA and CDR2 YSLEER. The CDR3 is made up of 18 amino acids. V was shortened by 4 bases and J by 4 bases, with 22 bases between the two germline ends. The CDR3 DNA follows: TGCGCCAGCAGCCCCGACCTACTACTAGTCTACCGCACCGGGGAGCTGTTTTTT. It codes for CASSPDLLLVYRTGELFF.

The chain couples TRBV27 to TRBJ2-7, with D possibly being TRBD1 (5 bases). V was cut by 6 bases and J by 2 bases, with 14 bases left in between. The CDR3 totals 14 residues. From germline, CDR1 is MNHEY and CDR2 SMNVEV (reference sequence). This chain's CDR3 is CASSQGSLTYEQYF. The CDR3 DNA reads as TGTGCCAGCAGCCAGGGAAGCCTAACCTACGAGCAGTACTTC.

CDR3 sequence (DNA): TGTGCCAGCAGCGCCGGGGGGCAGGGTCAGCCCCAGCATTTT. Translated: CASSAGGQGQPQHF. The chain links TRBV9 to TRBJ1-5, with a tentative D call TRBD1 (6 bases). The CDR3 is 14 residues long. The germline gives CDR1 SGDLS, CDR2 YYNGEE. The V end lost 3 bases, the J end lost 6 bases, and 13 bases lay between the germline ends.

This clone occurred once. The chain carries TRBV7-9 and TRBJ1-1, with 8 bases that match TRBD1. J lost 4 bases, V lost 7 bases, and 11 bases had no gene match. The germline CDR1 and CDR2 sequences are SEHNR and FQNEAQ (reference sequence). CDR3 length: 15 amino acids. The CDR3 DNA reads TGTGCCAGCACCCTCAGGGGGCAGTCTGGCACTGAAGCTTTCTTT. It is translated as CASTLRGQSGTEAFF.

The rearrangement uses TRBV4-2 and TRBJ2-7; 13 nucleotides match TRBD2. CDR1 is LGHNA, CDR2 YNFKEQ, per germline. The CDR3 loop spans 18 amino acids. Trimming at V came to 0 bases and at J to 5 bases, leaving 10 bases not matched to a gene. The CDR3 here is CASSQDQALAGGADEQYF. The CDR3 nucleotides are TGTGCCAGCAGCCAAGATCAGGCACTAGCGGGAGGGGCGGACGAGCAGTACTTC.

The chain is built from TRBV6-5 and TRBJ2-3; possible D gene TRBD1, 7 bases. V was cut by 7 bases and J by 3 bases, with 17 bases left in between. Germline CDR1 and CDR2: MNHEY and SVGAGI. The CDR3 totals 15 residues. The CDR3 bases are TGTGCCAGCAAGATGAAGGGGGCGGGGACAGATACGCAGTATTTT. This translates into CASKMKGAGTDTQYF.

The sample holds one count of this clone. The chain recombines TRBV4-3 with TRBJ2-2; 10 positions match TRBD2. CDR1 LGHNA and CDR2 YSLEER come from the germline V gene. Trimming cost V 10 bases and J 1 base; bases outside gene matches: 9. This CDR3 contains 16 residues. CDR3 in DNA: TGCGCCACCGGACTAGCGGTGGCCCAGAACACCGGGGAGCTGTTTTTT. It specifies CATGLAVAQNTGELFF.

V and J are TRBV4-3 and TRBJ2-7, with TRBD1 matching over 9 bases. The length of the CDR3 is 22 residues. The J segment lost 0 bases and the V segment lost 0 bases, leaving 21 bases of the junction unmatched. Germline assignment: CDR1 LGHNA and CDR2 YSLEER. The DNA for the CDR3 is TGCGCCAGCAGCCAAGAAGTCTTGTGGACAGGGGATTTGTTCGAGCCCTCCTACGAGCAGTACTTC. Amino acids: CASSQEVLWTGDLFEPSYEQYF.

The V call is TRBV11-1, the J call TRBJ2-3, with 8 positions matching TRBD1. CDR1 and CDR2 (germline): SGHAT, FQDESV (reference sequence). The CDR3 length is 15 residues. Losses at the gene ends were 4 bases for V and 2 bases for J; bases not matched to a gene: 5. The CDR3: CASSSDRGYTDTQYF. The DNA of the CDR3 is TGTGCCAGCAGCTCCGACAGGGGCTACACAGATACGCAGTATTTT.

This clone has just one count. The V call is TRBV5-1, the J call TRBJ1-1; 10 bases line up with TRBD1. There are 14 residues in the CDR3. CDR1 is SGHRS and CDR2 is YFSETQ in the germline V gene. V trimming: 5 bases; J trimming: 4 bases; junction bases outside the gene matches: 5. The CDR3 bases are TGCGCCAGCAGTCGCGACAGGGGGCCCACTGAAGCTTTCTTT. It encodes CASSRDRGPTEAFF.

The chain joins TRBV2 to TRBJ2-6; D is possibly TRBD1 (6 bases). V shed 1 base and J shed 15 bases, with 19 bases lying between them. Looked up from germline, CDR1 is SNHLY and CDR2 is FYNNEI. This CDR3 region has 15 residues. The CDR3 region has the DNA TGTGCCAGCAGTGAAGGTGCGCTGGGGGCGGAGGCCCTGACTTTC. Its translation: CASSEGALGAEALTF.